Listed below are T cell receptor beta chains from one sample, sequenced in a study of relationships among human T cell subsets. TCRdb passed the multiplex PCR reads through MiXCR, listing each CDR3 protein once. The sample has some 5,400 distinct CDR3 sequences; 55% to 65% are singletons. Specimen: CD8+ T cells sorted from blood. The origin of the receptors is a man in his forties or fifties in good health. CDR3s include the opening cysteine and the closing phenylalanine or tryptophan. The D gene is left open where the match is weak. Not all rows give a size; the values are once, few, many and, for expanded clones, a class.

J	D	size	V	DNA	CDR3
TRBJ1-5	TRBD1	few	TRBV7-9	TGTGCCAGCAGCCCCGGACAGGGGGCGGTTATTCAGCCCCAGCATTTT	CASSPGQGAVIQPQHF
TRBJ2-1	TRBD1	-	TRBV30	TGTGCCTGGAGTCTGAGACAGGGGGCTGTTTACAATGAGCAGTTCTTC	CAWSLRQGAVYNEQFF
TRBJ2-5	-	few	TRBV5-1	TGCGCCAGCAGCTTATACGGGACTTTACAAGAGACCCAGTACTTC	CASSLYGTLQETQYF
TRBJ1-2	TRBD1	-	TRBV7-9	TGTGCCAGCAGCTTAGGGGGACAGGGGGACTATGGCTACACCTTC	CASSLGGQGDYGYTF
TRBJ2-5	TRBD1	-	TRBV2	TGTGCCACAGGTGGGACAGGGGAAGAGACCCAGTACTTC	CATGGTGEETQYF
TRBJ2-1	-	-	TRBV13	TGTGCCAGCAGCTCGTCTGGGGGCAATGAGCAGTTCTTC	CASSSSGGNEQFF
TRBJ2-7	-	-	TRBV14	TGTGCCAGCAGCCTCCCCCTGGGAGAGCAGTACTTC	CASSLPLGEQYF
TRBJ1-1	-	few	TRBV27	TGTGCCAGCAGTTTAGGCTTGGATCACACTGAAGCTTTCTTT	CASSLGLDHTEAFF
TRBJ2-5	-	few	TRBV6-2/TRBV6-3	TGTGCCAGCAGCCGCGAACTAGGTGGGGGGGAGACCCAGTACTTC	CASSRELGGGETQYF
TRBJ2-1	-	-	TRBV14	TGTGCCAGCAGCCAAGAGCCCGATGAGCAGTTCTTC	CASSQEPDEQFF
TRBJ2-3	-	-	TRBV4-1	TGCGCCAGCAGCCAGGCCGGACCCACGTCAGATACGCAGTATTTT	CASSQAGPTSDTQYF
TRBJ2-1	TRBD1	-	TRBV7-9	TGTGCCAGCAGCTGGACAGGGACGAACAATGAGCAGTTCTTC	CASSWTGTNNEQFF
TRBJ1-1	-	few	TRBV6-6	TGTGCCAGCAGTTATGGGGTTCTTTACACTGAAGCTTTCTTT	CASSYGVLYTEAFF
TRBJ1-2	-	-	TRBV5-6	TGTGCCAGCAGCCCGGGACACGACTATGGCTACACCTTC	CASSPGHDYGYTF
TRBJ2-5	-	-	TRBV30	TGTGCCTCCGAGGCAGGGTGGGGTCAAGAGACCCAGTACTTC	CASEAGWGQETQYF
TRBJ2-5	-	-	TRBV6-5	TGTGCCAGCATCAAAGGACCACACGGGACCCAGTACTTC	CASIKGPHGTQYF
TRBJ1-5	-	-	TRBV2	TGTGCCAGCAAGGATTATAGCAATCAGCCCCAGCATTTT	CASKDYSNQPQHF
TRBJ2-7	-	-	TRBV12-3/TRBV12-4	TGTGCCAGCAATTTTGGCGGTACCTACGAGCAGTACTTC	CASNFGGTYEQYF
TRBJ1-5	-	-	TRBV1	TGCACCAGCAGCCAAGAGGCCGGGAATAATTCACCCCTCCATTTT	CTSSQEAGNNSPLHF
TRBJ2-6	TRBD1	-	TRBV11-2	TGTGCCAGCAGCTTAGGGACAGGCTACGTCCTGACTTTC	CASSLGTGYVLTF
TRBJ2-7	TRBD1	-	TRBV7-8	TGTGCCAGCAGCTTAAAGGGACAGGGGCCCACCTACGAGCAGTACTTC	CASSLKGQGPTYEQYF
TRBJ2-4	TRBD2	few	TRBV28	TGTGCCAGCAGTTCCCCGCTCCTTCTAGCGGGGAAAAACATTCAGTACTTC	CASSSPLLLAGKNIQYF
TRBJ2-1	-	once	TRBV28	TGTGCCAGCAGTCTCTGGGGTGACTCCTACAATGAGCAGTTCTTC	CASSLWGDSYNEQFF
TRBJ2-1	TRBD2	-	TRBV27	TGTGCCAGCAGTTTATGGGGGGGTTACAATGAGCAGTTCTTC	CASSLWGGYNEQFF
TRBJ2-2	TRBD2	few	TRBV28	TGTGCCAGCACGACGGGCGCGGGAGATTCGGGGGAGCTGTTTTTT	CASTTGAGDSGELFF
TRBJ1-1	-	-	TRBV5-1	TGCGCCAGCAGACCGGACAGGAACACTGAAGCTTTCTTT	CASRPDRNTEAFF
TRBJ2-1	TRBD1	-	TRBV28	TGTGCCAGCAGTTCTCCGGGACAGGGGGACAATGAGCAGTTCTTC	CASSSPGQGDNEQFF
TRBJ1-1	TRBD1	-	TRBV19	TGTGCCAGTAGTTTGGGACAGATGAACACTGAAGCTTTCTTT	CASSLGQMNTEAFF
TRBJ1-1	-	-	TRBV29-1	TGCAGCGTTGGTAAAGTCCCGAACACTGAAGCTTTCTTT	CSVGKVPNTEAFF
TRBJ2-3	-	-	TRBV7-9	TGTGCCAGCAGCTTAGCCGCTGAAGCTAGCACAGATACGCAGTATTTT	CASSLAAEASTDTQYF
TRBJ2-7	-	-	TRBV4-1	TGCGCCAGCAGCCAAGATCGGAACTACCCAAGGGACGAGCAGTACTTC	CASSQDRNYPRDEQYF
TRBJ1-5	-	-	TRBV20-1	TGCAGTGCTAGAGAACGAGACACCCCCTACAATCAGCCCCAGCATTTT	CSARERDTPYNQPQHF
TRBJ2-5	-	-	TRBV4-1	TGCGCCAGCAGCCAAGATCGGGGTCAAGAGACCCAGTACTTT	CASSQDRGQETQYF
TRBJ2-2	-	-	TRBV7-9	TGTGCCAGCAGCTCGGGACCCACCGGGGAGCTGTTTTTT	CASSSGPTGELFF
TRBJ2-7	-	-	TRBV28	TGTGCCAGCAGCCTAAGCCCCTTTGGGGACTACGAGCAGTACTTC	CASSLSPFGDYEQYF
TRBJ2-3	-	-	TRBV5-1	TGCGCCAGCAGCTTGGTATTTAGCTTGATGGATACGCAGTATTTT	CASSLVFSLMDTQYF
TRBJ1-5	-	-	TRBV27	TGTGCCAGCAGTCCTGGGACGGTCAATCAGCCCCAGCATTTT	CASSPGTVNQPQHF
TRBJ2-1	TRBD1	-	TRBV7-9	TGTGCCAGCCAATCGGGACAGGGCGGCGAGCAGTTCTTC	CASQSGQGGEQFF
TRBJ1-1	-	-	TRBV6-5	TGTGCCAGCAGGCCGACATTATTGAACACTGAAGCTTTCTTT	CASRPTLLNTEAFF
TRBJ1-2	-	-	TRBV13	TGTGCCAGCAGCCACCGCGGGGGGAGCTATGGCTACACCTTC	CASSHRGGSYGYTF
TRBJ2-2	-	-	TRBV7-9	TGTGCCAGGGGACTGATGAACACCGGGGAGCTGTTTTTT	CARGLMNTGELFF